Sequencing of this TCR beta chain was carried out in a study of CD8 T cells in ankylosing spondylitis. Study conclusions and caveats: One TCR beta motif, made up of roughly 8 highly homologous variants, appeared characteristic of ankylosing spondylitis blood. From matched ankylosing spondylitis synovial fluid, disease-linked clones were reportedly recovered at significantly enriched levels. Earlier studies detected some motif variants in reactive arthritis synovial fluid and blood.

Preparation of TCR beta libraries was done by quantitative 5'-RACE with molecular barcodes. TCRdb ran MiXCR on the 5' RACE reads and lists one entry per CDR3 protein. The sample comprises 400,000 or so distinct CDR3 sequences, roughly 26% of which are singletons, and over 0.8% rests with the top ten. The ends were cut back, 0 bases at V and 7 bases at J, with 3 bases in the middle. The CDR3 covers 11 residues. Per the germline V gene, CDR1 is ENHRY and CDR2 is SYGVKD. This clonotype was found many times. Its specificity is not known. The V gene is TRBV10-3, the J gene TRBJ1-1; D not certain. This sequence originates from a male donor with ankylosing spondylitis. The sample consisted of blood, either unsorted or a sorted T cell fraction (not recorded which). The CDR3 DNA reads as TGTGCCATCAGTGAGTCAGGTGAAGCTTTCTTT. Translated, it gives CAISESGEAFF.